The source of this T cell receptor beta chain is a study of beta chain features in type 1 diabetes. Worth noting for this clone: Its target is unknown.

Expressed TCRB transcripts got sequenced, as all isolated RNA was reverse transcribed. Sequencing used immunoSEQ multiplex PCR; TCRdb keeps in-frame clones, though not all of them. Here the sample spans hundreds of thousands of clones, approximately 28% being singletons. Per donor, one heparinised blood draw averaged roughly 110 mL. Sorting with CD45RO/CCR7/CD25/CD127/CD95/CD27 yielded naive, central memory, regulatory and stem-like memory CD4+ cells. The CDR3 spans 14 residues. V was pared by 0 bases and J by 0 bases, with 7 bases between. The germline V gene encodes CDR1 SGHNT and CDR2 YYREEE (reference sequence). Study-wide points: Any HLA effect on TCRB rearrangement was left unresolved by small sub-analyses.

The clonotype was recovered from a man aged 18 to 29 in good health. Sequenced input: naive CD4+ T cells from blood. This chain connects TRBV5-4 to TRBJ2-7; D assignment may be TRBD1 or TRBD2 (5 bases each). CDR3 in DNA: TGTGCCAGCAGCTTGGACGGGACCTCCTACGAGCAGTACTTC. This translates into CASSLDGTSYEQYF.